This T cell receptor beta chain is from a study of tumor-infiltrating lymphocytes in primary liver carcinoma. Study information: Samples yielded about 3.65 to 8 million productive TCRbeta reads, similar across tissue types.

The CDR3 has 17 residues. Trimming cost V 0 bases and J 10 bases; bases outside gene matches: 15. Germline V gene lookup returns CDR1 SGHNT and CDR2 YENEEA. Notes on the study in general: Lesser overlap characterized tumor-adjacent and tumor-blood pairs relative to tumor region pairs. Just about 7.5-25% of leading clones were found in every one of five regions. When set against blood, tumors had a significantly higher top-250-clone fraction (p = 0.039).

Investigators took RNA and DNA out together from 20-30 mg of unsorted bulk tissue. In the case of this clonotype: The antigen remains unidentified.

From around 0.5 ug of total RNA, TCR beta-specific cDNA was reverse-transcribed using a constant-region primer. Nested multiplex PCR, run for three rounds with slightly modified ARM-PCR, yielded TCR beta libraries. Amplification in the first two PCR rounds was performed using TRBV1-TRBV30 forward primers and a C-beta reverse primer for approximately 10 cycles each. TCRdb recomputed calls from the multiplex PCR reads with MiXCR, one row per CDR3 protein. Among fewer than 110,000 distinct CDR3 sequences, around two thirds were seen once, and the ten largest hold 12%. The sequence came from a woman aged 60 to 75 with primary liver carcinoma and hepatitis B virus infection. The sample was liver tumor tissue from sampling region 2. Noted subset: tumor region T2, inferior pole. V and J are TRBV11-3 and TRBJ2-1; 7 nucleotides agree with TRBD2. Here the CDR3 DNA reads TGTGCCAGCAGCTTAGATCGGGGGGAGTGGGGTGTTGAAGAGCAGTTCTTC. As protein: CASSLDRGEWGVEEQFF.